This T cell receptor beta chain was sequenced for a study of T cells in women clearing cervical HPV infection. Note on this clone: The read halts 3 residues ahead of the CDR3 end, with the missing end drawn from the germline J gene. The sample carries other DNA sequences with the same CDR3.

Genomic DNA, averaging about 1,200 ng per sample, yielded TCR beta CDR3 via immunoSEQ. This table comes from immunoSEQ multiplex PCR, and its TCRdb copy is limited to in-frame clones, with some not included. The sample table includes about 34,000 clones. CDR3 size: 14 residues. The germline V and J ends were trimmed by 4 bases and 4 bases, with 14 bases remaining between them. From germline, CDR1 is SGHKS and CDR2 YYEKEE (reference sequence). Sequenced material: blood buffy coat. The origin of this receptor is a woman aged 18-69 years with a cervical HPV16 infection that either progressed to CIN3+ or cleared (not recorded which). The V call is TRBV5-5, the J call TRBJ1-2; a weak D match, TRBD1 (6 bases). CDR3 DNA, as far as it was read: TGTGCCAGCAGCCCGGCTGGACAGACCTATGGC. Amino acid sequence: CASSPAGQTYG. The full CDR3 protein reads CASSPAGQTYGYTF.